This record concerns one T cell receptor beta chain sequence. These data come from a study of blood T cell repertoires in COVID-19. On the study more broadly: COVID-19 samples collected from the United States, Italy and Spain covered acute and convalescent phases.

The recovered donors of Cohort 3 showed two negative PCRs, clearance, or symptom resolution. Per the germline V gene, CDR1 is SEHNR and CDR2 is FQNEAQ (reference sequence). J lost 8 bases, V lost 5 bases, and 10 bases had no gene match. The CDR3 consists of 14 residues. As originally analysed: Amplification with reference gene primers provided the estimates of nucleated cell counts. The protocol was immunoSEQ multiplex PCR, while the TCRdb copy is restricted to in-frame clones and leaves out a portion. V and J calls and clone size are given by that table; D and trimming were obtained from the DNA. The data hold over 250,000 clones, with 80% to 95% observed a single time.

Sequencing was carried out using PBMCs or T cells enriched from blood (not recorded which). The J gene is TRBJ1-2, the V gene TRBV7-9; 8 nucleotides match TRBD1. The clonotype was recovered from a woman under 40 who had recovered from COVID-19. In nucleotides, the CDR3 is TGTGCCAGCAGCCCAGGACAGGGCGTAAGGGGCTACACCTTC. Its translation is CASSPGQGVRGYTF.